These 8 T cell receptor beta chains were all obtained from the same sample, sequenced in a study of blood T cells in healthy people across ages. Primed by a sample-barcoded 5' primer and a J-beta primer mix, a second PCR proceeded for about 7 to 12 cycles. MiXCR, run by TCRdb on the 5' RACE reads, gives a single entry per CDR3 protein. This repertoire shows 780,000 or so distinct CDR3 sequences, approximately 55% found once; its top ten account for roughly 40%. Source material: blood. The receptors originated from a man of 80 years or more in good health.

V usage is TRBV11-2 and J usage is TRBJ1-1; D remains unclear. V was cut by 5 bases and J by 4 bases, with 11 bases left in between. The CDR3 loop spans 13 amino acids. CDR1 is SGHAT and CDR2 is FQNNGV in the germline V gene. In DNA, the CDR3 is TGTGCCAGCAGCCGCACTACAAGCACTGAAGCTTTCTTT. Translating it yields CASSRTTSTEAFF.

This clonotype has a handful of counts. This rearrangement joins TRBV18 to TRBJ2-7, with TRBD1 matching over 8 bases. The CDR3 runs to 16 residues. The V and J ends lost 4 bases and 1 base, in that order; junction bases with no gene match: 9. Germline V gene sequence: CDR1 KGHSH, CDR2 LQKENI. CDR3 loop: CASSLIPGQVSYEQYF. CDR3 bases: TGTGCCAGCTCACTAATACCGGGACAGGTTTCCTACGAGCAGTACTTC. Full variable domain (missing parts from reference TRBV18 and TRBJ2-7): NAGVMQNPRHLVRRRGQEARLRCSPMKGHSHVYWYRQLPEEGLKFMVYLQKENIIDESGMPKERFSAEFPKEGPSILRIQQVVRGDSAAYFCASSLIPGQVSYEQYFGPGTRLTVT.

The chain links TRBV7-3 to TRBJ1-1; the D is unclear. The ends were cut back, 1 base at V and 1 base at J, with 10 bases in the middle. The CDR3 spans 15 residues. The germline CDR1 and CDR2 sequences are SGHTA and FQGTGA. The CDR3 loop is CASSLIGAENTEAFF. In nucleotides, the CDR3 is TGTGCCAGCAGCTTAATTGGCGCCGAGAACACTGAAGCTTTCTTT.

The J gene is TRBJ2-4, the V gene TRBV5-8; D might be TRBD1 (6 bases). Germline CDR1 and CDR2: SGHTS and YDEGEE. The V gene lost 3 bases and the J gene lost 0 bases, with 10 bases spanning the gap. The CDR3 length is 15 residues. The CDR3 spells CASSYGQIAKNIQYF. As DNA, the CDR3 is TGTGCCAGCAGCTACGGACAGATAGCCAAAAACATTCAGTACTTC.

The gene calls are TRBV12-3 or TRBV12-4 and TRBJ2-7; perhaps D is TRBD1 or TRBD2 (6 bases each). This CDR3 has 15 amino acids. Deletions cut 4 bases from V and 9 bases from J, with 22 bases between. The CDR3 DNA is TGTGCCAGCAGTTCCCAGGTCGGCAGGGGAGGACCGCAGTACTTC. Its protein is CASSSQVGRGGPQYF.

This rearrangement joins TRBV7-9 to TRBJ1-6; no firm D call. Germline CDR1 SEHNR, CDR2 FQNEAQ (reference sequence). This CDR3 comprises 12 residues. V lost 3 bases, J lost 14 bases, and 11 bases lay in between. Written as DNA, the CDR3 is TGTGCCAGCAGCTTGGTAGAAGCGACCCTCCACTTT. This encodes CASSLVEATLHF.

The chain uses TRBV30 and TRBJ2-7; D is perhaps TRBD1 (6 bases). The CDR3 runs to 12 residues. Germline V gene lookup returns CDR1 GTSNPN and CDR2 SVGIG (reference sequence). V dropped 8 bases and J dropped 4 bases, with 15 bases sitting between them. The CDR3 sequence: CAGATGRYEQYF. The DNA for the CDR3 is TGTGCCGGAGCAACAGGGAGATACGAGCAGTACTTC. Drawing the rest from reference TRBV30 and TRBJ2-7, the complete variable domain is SQTIHQWPATLVQPVGSPLSLECTVEGTSNPNLYWYRQAAGRGLQLLFYSVGIGQISSEVPQNLSASRPQDRQFILSSKKLLLSDSGFYLCAGATGRYEQYFGPGTRLTVT.

The count of this clonotype is one. The rearrangement uses TRBV7-2 and TRBJ2-1; D remains ambiguous. This CDR3 has 14 amino acids. Germline V lookup: CDR1 SGHTA, CDR2 FQGNSA. Trimming left V 6 bases short and J 6 bases short, with 15 bases between. The CDR3 coding sequence is TGTGCCAGCAGAGCAGCAAGGTCCACCAATGAGCAGTTCTTC. Its translation: CASRAARSTNEQFF.